This T cell receptor (beta chain) was sequenced during a study of shared clonotypes between healthy human individuals (TCRdb year 2020). General notes on the study: Three men and a couple of women, aged 18 to 49 years, made up the cohort. Each donor's leukapheresis produced roughly between about 0.9 and 9.5 billion PBMCs. Per donor, three plates each were used for CD4 naive and CD4 memory, two for CD8 naive, and one for CD8 memory. To increase sequencing depth and limit assay-specific biases, TCR repertoire library preparation and sequencing were carried out by different laboratories using diverse techniques. To estimate repertoire size and how much clonotype sharing occurs between individuals, the study deeply sequenced the blood TCR repertoires of about 5 healthy adults.

Broad study findings and their caveats: When four donors were compared, the shared fraction of clonotypes was roughly 5% for naive CD4, 3% to 4% for naive CD8, 2% to 2.5% for memory CD4, and less than 0.45% for memory CD8. Higher generation probabilities were observed for clonotypes shared by all four sorted-subset donors than for non-shared clonotypes. Even with the large sequencing depth, rarefaction of the sorted-subset datasets indicated that sequencing was incomplete. Sampling was restricted to blood, and TCR repertoires in tissue are likely to differ from TCR repertoires in blood. Estimated clonotype richness was generally larger for naive than for memory subsets. The small number of donors limited the genetic and exposure-history diversity represented. Pairwise subsampling led to the expectation that sequencing depth would affect the degree of clonotype sharing among donors.

For the CD8 naive samples, CD45RO-negative cells were positively selected for CCR7, yielding a CD45RA+CCR7+ population from which TemRA cells were excluded. Healthy HIV-negative adults with no recently reported acute infections or vaccinations were included as donors. Every donor was a Caucasian adult living in Nashville, Tennessee, USA. Blood was collected by leukapheresis, and PBMCs were isolated by Ficoll-Histopaque density gradient centrifugation and then cryopreserved in liquid nitrogen vapor phase. Analytical flow cytometry was used to check the purity and quantity of every magnetically sorted T cell population. Genomic DNA was isolated from every sorted fraction and measured by UV absorbance on a Nanodrop 2000c. About this clone itself: Its antigen is unknown. Per-base quality was not reported, and no clone a single base away is much larger than it.

Including the terminal cysteine and phenylalanine, the CDR3 comprises 12 residues. The retained sequence is limited to the CDR3, 36 bases, with the frame set at the first base. Trimming takes 7 bases from V and 3 bases from J, and the germline ends sit 4 bases apart. Looking up the germline V gene yields CDR1 SNHLY and CDR2 FYNNEI. Using the deep immunoSEQ assay, TCR CDR3 regions were amplified from genomic DNA by multiplex PCR. Extracted genomic DNA from each cell subset was spread evenly across all wells of several immunoSEQ 96-well plates, with each plate serving as a replicate. For sorted subsets, roughly 200 ng of genomic DNA, equivalent to around 31,000 T cell genomes, went into each replicate PCR. The purified libraries were quantified using a Qubit 3.0 fluorometer, sized with a Bioanalyzer 2100, and then quantified again using the KAPA Library Quantification kit. Every immunoSEQ 96-well plate was sequenced on a separate single-read 150-cycle Illumina NextSeq 550 flow cell. The source study handled its data this way. Because the immunoSEQ output included only junctional sequences and no quality scores, the filtering could not be the same as the filtering used for full-length reads. Sequences were annotated with PyIR, a Python wrapper for IgBLAST v1.9, and V/J genes and CDR3 were assigned using IMGT germline references. Reads were filtered out if the reads had weak V/J assignments (E-value above 1e-6), no CDR3, stop codons, out-of-frame junctions, or ambiguous translated residues. V3J clonotypes were defined as sequences sharing an identical inferred V gene, J gene, and CDR3 amino acid sequence. Percentage overlap between repertoires was calculated by dividing the number of shared unique clonotypes by the size of the smaller repertoire. Repertoire richness was assessed with RTK rarefaction, the Chao1 estimator, and Recon v2.1 estimates of unobserved clonotypes. OLGA was used to compute generation probabilities for all TCRbeta clonotypes that the gDNA method yielded from a handful of donors. TCRdb stores this immuneACCESS table with in-frame sequences only. Part of the clones is absent; in the studies checked, under half of the shortfall reflects unresolved V genes, and no reason is known for the rest. The V and J calls and clone size are taken from that table; D and trimming were inferred from the DNA. The sample contains roughly 1,800,000 clones, over 85% of them found a single time. The ten largest clones add up to roughly 1% of the sample.

The sample taken for sequencing was naive CD8+ T cells sorted from blood. The cell subset or site label on this specimen signifies: CD45RA+CCR7+. The rearrangement combines TRBV2 with TRBJ1-6; the D gene is not confidently resolved. This clonotype originated in a man younger than 30 in good health. The nucleotide sequence reads as follows: TGTGCCAGCACCGACTATAATTCACCCCTCCACTTT. Its protein product is CASTDYNSPLHF. Beyond the CDR3, the reference TRBV2 and TRBJ1-6 genes provide the residues; the full variable domain reads: EPEVTQTPSHQVTQMGQEVILRCVPISNHLYFYWYRQILGQKVEFLVSFYNNEISEKSEIFDDQFSVERPDGSNFTLKIRSTKLEDSAMYFCASTDYNSPLHFGNGTRLTVT.